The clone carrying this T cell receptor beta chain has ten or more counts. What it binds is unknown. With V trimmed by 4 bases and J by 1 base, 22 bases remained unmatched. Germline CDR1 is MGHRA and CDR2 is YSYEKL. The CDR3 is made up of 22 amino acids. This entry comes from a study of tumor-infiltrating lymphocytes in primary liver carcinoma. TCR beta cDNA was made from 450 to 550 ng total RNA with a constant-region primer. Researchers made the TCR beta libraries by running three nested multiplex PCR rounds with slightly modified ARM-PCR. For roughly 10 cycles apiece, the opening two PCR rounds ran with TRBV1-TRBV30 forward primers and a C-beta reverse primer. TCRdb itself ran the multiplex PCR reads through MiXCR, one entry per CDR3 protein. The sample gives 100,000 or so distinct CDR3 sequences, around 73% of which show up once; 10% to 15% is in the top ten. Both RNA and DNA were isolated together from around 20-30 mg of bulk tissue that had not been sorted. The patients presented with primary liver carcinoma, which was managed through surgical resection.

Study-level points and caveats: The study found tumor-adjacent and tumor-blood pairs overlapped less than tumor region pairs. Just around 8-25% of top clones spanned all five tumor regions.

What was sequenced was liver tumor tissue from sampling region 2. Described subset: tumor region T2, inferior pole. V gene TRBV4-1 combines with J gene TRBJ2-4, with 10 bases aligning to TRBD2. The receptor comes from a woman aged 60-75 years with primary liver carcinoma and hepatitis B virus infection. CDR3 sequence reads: CASSPSVSSGRVFELAKNIQYF. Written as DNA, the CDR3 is TGCGCCAGCAGCCCAAGCGTCTCCAGCGGGAGGGTATTTGAGCTCGCCAAAAACATTCAGTACTTC.